This T cell receptor beta chain was captured by sequencing in a study of T-cell memory formation after mild COVID-19. The authors produced TCR alpha and TCR beta cDNA libraries with sample barcodes and UMIs by 5'RACE using constant-segment primers. TCRdb reanalysed the 5' RACE reads using MiXCR and keeps one entry per CDR3 protein. Counted here are around 80,000 distinct CDR3 sequences, approximately 15% occurring once; the ten biggest clones make up roughly 30%. The CDR3 is made up of 11 amino acids. In germline, CDR1 is LNHNV, CDR2 YYDKDF (reference sequence). Trimming pared 9 bases from V and 6 bases from J, leaving 11 bases between. This clonotype has a handful of counts.

The TCR comes from an adult woman who had mild COVID-19 (a few samples of this study predate the infection). Cell type and time point are not known. The chain uses TRBV15 and TRBJ1-1; D is undetermined. Sequencing was carried out using PBMCs or a T cell subset sorted from them (not recorded which). As DNA, the CDR3 is TGTGCCACGGGTGGGAAGGCTGAAGCTTTCTTT. Encoded protein: CATGGKAEAFF.